This entry features one T cell receptor beta chain sequence. Its target is unknown. The data were obtained in a study of cytomegalovirus exposure and HLA in healthy donors. General study points: Later analysis showed TCR association rates varying by HLA locus, highest for DRB1 and lowest for HLA-C.

The study ran its PCR with 60 Vbeta and 13 Jbeta primers. The repertoire was sequenced with immunoSEQ multiplex PCR; TCRdb's copy has only in-frame clones and lacks some. The sample has some 150,000 clones, about 61% seen once. This CDR3 is 18 amino acids long. Per germline, CDR1 SNHLY and CDR2 FYNNEI. V was pared by 6 bases and J by 0 bases, with 13 bases of the junction left unmatched. The sequencing input was PBMCs. The TCR was taken from a woman between 35 and 50 years old in good health and CMV-seronegative. This chain links TRBV2 with TRBJ1-5, with 8 bases lining up with TRBD1. The chain's CDR3 is CASSTAGGAEVSNQPQHF. DNA for the CDR3: TGTGCCAGCAGCACAGCAGGGGGCGCAGAGGTTAGCAATCAGCCCCAGCATTTT.